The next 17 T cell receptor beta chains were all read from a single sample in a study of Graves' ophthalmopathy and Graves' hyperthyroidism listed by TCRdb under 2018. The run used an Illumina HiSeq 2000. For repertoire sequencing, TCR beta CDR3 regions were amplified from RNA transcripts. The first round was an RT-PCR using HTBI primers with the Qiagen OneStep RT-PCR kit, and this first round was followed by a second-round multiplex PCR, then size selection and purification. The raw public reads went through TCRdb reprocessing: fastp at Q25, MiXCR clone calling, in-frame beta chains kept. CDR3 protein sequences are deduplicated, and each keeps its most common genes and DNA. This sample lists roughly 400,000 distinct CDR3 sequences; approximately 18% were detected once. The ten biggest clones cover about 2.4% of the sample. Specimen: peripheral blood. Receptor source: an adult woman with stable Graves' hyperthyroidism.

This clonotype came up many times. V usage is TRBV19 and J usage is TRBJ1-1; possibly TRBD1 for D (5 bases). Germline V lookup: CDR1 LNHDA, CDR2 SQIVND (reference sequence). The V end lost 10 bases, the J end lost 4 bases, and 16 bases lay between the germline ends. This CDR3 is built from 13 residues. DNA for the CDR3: TGTGCCACACAGACAGCCCTGAGCACTGAAGCTTTCTTT. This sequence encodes CATQTALSTEAFF.

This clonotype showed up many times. The CDR3 nucleotides read TGTGCCAGCAGTCGCACCTCGGTACGGAACGACAGAGAGCAGTACTTC. Translation: CASSRTSVRNDREQYF. This chain connects TRBV27 to TRBJ2-7; D perhaps matches TRBD1 (5 bases). Per the germline V gene, CDR1 is MNHEY and CDR2 is SMNVEV (reference sequence). V was clipped by 5 bases and J by 7 bases, with 24 bases between them. The CDR3 loop spans 16 amino acids.

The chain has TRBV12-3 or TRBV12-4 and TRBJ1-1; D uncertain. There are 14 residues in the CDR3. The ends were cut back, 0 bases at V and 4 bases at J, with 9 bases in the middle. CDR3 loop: CASSLASRRTEAFF. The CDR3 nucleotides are TGTGCCAGCAGTTTAGCTTCACGGCGCACTGAAGCTTTCTTT.

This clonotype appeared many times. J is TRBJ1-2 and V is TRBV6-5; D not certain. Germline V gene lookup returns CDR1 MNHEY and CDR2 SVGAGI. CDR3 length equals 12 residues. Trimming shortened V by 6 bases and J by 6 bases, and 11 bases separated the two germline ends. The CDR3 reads CASRAQTDGYTF. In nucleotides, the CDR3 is TGTGCCAGCAGGGCCCAGACGGATGGCTACACCTTC.

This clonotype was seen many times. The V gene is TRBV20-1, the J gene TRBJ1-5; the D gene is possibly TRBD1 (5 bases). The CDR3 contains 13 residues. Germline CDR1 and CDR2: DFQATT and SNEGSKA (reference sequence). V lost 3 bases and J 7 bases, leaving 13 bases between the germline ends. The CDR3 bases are TGCAGTGCTAGTTTCCCAGGGCAACAGCCCCAGCATTTT. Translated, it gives CSASFPGQQPQHF.

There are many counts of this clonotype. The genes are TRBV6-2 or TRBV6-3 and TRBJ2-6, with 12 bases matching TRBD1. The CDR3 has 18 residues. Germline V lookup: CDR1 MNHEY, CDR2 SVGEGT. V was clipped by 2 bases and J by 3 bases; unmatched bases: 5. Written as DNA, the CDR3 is TGTGCCAGCAGTTACGGGACAGGGGGCGCGGGTGGGGCCAACGTCCTGACTTTC. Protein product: CASSYGTGGAGGANVLTF.

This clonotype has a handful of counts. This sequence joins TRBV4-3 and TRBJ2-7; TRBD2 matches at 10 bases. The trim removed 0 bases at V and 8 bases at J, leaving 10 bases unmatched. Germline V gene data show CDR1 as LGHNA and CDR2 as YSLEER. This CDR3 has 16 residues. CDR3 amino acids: CASSQDWLAGDYKQYF. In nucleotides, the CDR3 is TGCGCCAGCAGCCAAGACTGGCTAGCGGGAGATTATAAGCAGTACTTC.

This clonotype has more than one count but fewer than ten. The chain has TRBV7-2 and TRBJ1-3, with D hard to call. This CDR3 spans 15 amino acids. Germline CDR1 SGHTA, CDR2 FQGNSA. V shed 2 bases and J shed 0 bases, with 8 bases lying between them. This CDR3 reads CASSLTMSSGNTIYF. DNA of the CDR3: TGTGCCAGCAGCTTAACGATGAGCTCTGGAAACACCATATATTTT.

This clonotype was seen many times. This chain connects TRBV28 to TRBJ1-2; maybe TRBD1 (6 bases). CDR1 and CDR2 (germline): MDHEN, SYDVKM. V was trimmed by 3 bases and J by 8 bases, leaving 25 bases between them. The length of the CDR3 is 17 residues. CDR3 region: CASSFLLEGGDQGGYTF. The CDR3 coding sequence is TGTGCCAGCAGTTTTCTCCTGGAGGGGGGGGATCAAGGAGGCTACACCTTC.

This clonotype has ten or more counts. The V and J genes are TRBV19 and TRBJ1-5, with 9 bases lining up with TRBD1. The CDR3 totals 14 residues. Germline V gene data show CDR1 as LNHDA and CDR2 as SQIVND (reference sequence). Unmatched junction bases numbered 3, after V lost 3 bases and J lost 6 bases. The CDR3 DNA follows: TGTGCCAGTAGTATGACAGGGGGAAGTCAGCCCCAGCATTTT. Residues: CASSMTGGSQPQHF.

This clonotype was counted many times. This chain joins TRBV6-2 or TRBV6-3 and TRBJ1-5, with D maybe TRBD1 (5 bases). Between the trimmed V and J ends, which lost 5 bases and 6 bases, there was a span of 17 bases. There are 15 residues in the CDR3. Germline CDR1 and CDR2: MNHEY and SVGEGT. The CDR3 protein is CASSPRGRRGQPQHF. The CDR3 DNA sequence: TGTGCCAGCAGTCCTCGGGGCCGGCGCGGTCAGCCCCAGCATTTT.

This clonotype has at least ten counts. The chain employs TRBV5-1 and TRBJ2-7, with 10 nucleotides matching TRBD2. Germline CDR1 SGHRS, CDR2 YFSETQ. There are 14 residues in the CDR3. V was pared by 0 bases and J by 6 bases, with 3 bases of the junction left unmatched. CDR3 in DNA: TGCGCCAGCAGCTTGGTTCTAGCGGGAGCCGAGCAGTACTTC. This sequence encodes CASSLVLAGAEQYF.

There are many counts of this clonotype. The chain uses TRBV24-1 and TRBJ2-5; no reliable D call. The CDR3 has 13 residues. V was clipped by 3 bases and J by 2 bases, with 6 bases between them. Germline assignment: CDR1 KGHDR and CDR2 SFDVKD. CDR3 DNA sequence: TGTGCCACCAGTGATAGATCGCAAGAGACCCAGTACTTC. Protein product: CATSDRSQETQYF.

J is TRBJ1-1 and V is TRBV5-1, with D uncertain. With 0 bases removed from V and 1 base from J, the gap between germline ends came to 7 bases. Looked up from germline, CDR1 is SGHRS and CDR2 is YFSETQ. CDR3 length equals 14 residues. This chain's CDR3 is CASSLDPGNTEAFF. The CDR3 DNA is TGCGCCAGCAGCTTGGATCCGGGGAACACTGAAGCTTTCTTT.

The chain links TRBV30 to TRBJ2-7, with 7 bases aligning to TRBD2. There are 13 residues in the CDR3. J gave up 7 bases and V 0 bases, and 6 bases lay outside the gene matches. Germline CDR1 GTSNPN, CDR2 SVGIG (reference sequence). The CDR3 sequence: CAWSVEGGSEQYF. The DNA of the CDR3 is TGTGCCTGGAGTGTCGAGGGAGGGAGTGAGCAGTACTTC.

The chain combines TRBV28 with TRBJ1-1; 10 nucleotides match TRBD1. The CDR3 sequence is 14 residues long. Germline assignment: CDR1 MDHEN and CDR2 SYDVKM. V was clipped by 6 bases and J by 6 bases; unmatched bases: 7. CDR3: CASREGQGTAEAFF. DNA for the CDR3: TGTGCCAGCAGAGAGGGACAGGGGACGGCTGAAGCTTTCTTT. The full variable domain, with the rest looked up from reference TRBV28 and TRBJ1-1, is DVKVTQSSRYLVKRTGEKVFLECVQDMDHENMFWYRQDPGLGLRLIYFSYDVKMKEKGDIPEGYSVSREKKERFSLILESASTNQTSMYLCASREGQGTAEAFFGQGTRLTVV.

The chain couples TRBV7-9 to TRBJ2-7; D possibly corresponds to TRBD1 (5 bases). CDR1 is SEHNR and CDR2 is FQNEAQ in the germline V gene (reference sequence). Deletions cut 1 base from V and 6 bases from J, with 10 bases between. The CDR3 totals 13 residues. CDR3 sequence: CASSLGGGPEQYF. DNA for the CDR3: TGTGCCAGCAGCTTAGGGGGCGGACCCGAGCAGTACTTC.